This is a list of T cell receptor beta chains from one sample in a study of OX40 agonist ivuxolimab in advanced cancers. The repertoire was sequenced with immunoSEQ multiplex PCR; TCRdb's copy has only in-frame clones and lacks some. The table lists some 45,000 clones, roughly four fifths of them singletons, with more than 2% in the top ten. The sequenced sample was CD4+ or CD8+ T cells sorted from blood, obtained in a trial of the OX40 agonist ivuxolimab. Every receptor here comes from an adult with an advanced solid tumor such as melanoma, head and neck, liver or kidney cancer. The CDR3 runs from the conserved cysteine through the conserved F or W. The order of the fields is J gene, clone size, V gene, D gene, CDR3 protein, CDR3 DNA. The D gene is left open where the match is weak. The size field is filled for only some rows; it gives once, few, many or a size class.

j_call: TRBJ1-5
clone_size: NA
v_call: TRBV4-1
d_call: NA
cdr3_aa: CASSQDGGGSNQPQHF
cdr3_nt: TGCGCCAGCAGCCAAGATGGCGGGGGAAGCAATCAGCCCCAGCATTTT

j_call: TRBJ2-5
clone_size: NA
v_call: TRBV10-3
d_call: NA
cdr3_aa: CAIRRQVGVEETQYF
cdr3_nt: TGTGCCATCAGGAGACAGGTTGGGGTCGAAGAGACCCAGTACTTC

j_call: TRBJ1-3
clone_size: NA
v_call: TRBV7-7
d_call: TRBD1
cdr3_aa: CASSFRDRDGNTIYF
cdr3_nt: TGTGCTAGCAGCTTCCGGGACAGGGACGGAAACACCATATATTTT

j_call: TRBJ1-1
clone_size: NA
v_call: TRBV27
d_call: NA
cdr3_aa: CASSYGEGTEAFF
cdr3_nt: TGTGCCAGCAGTTATGGGGAGGGCACTGAAGCTTTCTTT

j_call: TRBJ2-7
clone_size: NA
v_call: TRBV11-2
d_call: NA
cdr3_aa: CASSLEWGRSEQYF
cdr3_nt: TGTGCCAGCAGCTTAGAATGGGGGCGGTCCGAGCAGTACTTC

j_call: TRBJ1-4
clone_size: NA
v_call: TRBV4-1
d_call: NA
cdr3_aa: CASSQGWVSEKLFF
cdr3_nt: TGCGCCAGCAGCCAAGGCTGGGTTTCTGAAAAACTGTTTTTT

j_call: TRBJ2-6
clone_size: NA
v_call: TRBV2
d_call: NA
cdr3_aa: CASSKVGGANVLTF
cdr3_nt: TGTGCCAGCAGCAAGGTGGGTGGGGCCAACGTCCTGACTTTC

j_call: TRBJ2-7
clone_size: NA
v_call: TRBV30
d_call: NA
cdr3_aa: CAWSLRDSYEQYF
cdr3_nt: TGTGCCTGGAGCCTGAGGGACTCCTACGAGCAGTACTTC

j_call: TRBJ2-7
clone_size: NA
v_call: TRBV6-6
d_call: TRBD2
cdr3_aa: CASNGLAVGYEQYF
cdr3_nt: TGTGCCAGCAACGGACTAGCGGTTGGCTACGAGCAGTACTTC

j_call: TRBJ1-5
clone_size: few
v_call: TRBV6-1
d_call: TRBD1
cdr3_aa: CASSALLTGRDNQPQHF
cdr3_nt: TGTGCCAGCAGTGCACTCCTGACAGGGCGGGACAATCAGCCCCAGCATTTT

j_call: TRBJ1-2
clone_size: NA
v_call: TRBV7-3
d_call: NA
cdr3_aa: CASSPQPIDYGYTF
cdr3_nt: TGTGCCAGCAGCCCACAACCGATTGACTATGGCTACACCTTC

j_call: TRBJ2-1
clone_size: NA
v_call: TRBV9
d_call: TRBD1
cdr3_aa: CASSVATTGNEQFF
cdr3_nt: TGTGCCAGCAGCGTAGCCACGACAGGGAATGAGCAGTTCTTC

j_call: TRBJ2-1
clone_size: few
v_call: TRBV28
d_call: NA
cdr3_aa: CASRNYNEQFF
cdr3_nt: TGTGCCAGCAGGAACTACAATGAGCAGTTCTTC

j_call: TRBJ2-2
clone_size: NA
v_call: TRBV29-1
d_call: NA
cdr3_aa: CSVGQGIRTGELFF
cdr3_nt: TGCAGCGTTGGTCAGGGGATCCGAACCGGGGAGCTGTTTTTT

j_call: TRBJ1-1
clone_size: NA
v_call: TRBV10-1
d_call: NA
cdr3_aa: CASSEDRLNTEAFF
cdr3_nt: TGCGCCAGCAGTGAGGACAGACTGAACACTGAAGCTTTCTTT

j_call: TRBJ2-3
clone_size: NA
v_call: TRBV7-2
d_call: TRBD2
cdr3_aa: CASRLAGITDTQYF
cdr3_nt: TGTGCCAGCAGGCTAGCGGGGATCACAGATACGCAGTATTTT

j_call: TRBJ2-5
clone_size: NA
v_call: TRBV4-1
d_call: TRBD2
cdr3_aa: CASSQVPGGQWKTQYF
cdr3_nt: TGCGCCAGCAGCCAAGTTCCGGGGGGGCAATGGAAGACCCAGTACTTC

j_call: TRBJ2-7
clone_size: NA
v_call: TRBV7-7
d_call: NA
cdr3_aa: CASSLDGNSYEQYF
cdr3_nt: TGTGCTAGCAGCTTAGACGGTAACTCCTACGAGCAGTACTTC

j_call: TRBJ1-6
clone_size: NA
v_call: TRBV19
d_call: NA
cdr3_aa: CASSITTYNSPLHF
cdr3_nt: TGTGCCAGTAGTATCACCACATATAATTCACCCCTCCACTTT

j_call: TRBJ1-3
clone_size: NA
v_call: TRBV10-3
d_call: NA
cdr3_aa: CAARGAAGNTIYF
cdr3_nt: TGTGCCGCGCGGGGGGCGGCGGGAAACACCATATATTTT

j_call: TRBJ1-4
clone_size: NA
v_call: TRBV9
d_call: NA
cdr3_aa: CASSVDGKTNEKLFF
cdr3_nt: TGTGCCAGCAGCGTAGATGGGAAAACTAATGAAAAACTGTTTTTT

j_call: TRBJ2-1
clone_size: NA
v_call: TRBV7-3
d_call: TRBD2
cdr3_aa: CASSLLAGGPRSSYNEQFF
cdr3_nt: TGTGCCAGCAGCCTACTAGCGGGAGGGCCCAGAAGCTCCTACAATGAGCAGTTCTTC

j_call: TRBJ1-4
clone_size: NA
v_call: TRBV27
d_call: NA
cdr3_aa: CASSFLGGKNEKLFF
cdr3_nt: TGTGCCAGCAGTTTTTTGGGTGGAAAGAATGAAAAACTGTTTTTT

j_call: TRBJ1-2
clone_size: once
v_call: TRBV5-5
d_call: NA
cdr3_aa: CASAPGQNLNYGYTF
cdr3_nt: TGTGCCAGCGCCCCCGGACAGAACCTTAACTATGGCTACACCTTC

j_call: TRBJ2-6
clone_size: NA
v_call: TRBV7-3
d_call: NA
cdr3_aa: CASSFSDQNVLTF
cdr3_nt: TGTGCCAGCAGCTTTTCAGATCAGAACGTCCTGACTTTC

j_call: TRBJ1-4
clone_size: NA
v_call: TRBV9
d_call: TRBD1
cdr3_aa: CASSPKGATTEKLFF
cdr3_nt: TGTGCCAGCAGCCCAAAGGGGGCCACAACAGAAAAACTGTTTTTT

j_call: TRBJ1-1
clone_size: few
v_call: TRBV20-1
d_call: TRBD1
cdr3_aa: CSAEGGQEAFF
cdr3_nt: TGCAGTGCCGAAGGGGGACAGGAAGCTTTCTTT

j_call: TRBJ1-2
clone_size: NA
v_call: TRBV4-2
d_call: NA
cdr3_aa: CASSVGGLLANYGYTF
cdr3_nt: TGTGCCAGCAGCGTGGGGGGGCTCCTAGCTAACTATGGCTACACCTTC

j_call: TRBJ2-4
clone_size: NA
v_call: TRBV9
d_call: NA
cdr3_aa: CASSPRPTAKNIQYF
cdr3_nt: TGTGCCAGCAGCCCCCGTCCTACAGCCAAAAACATTCAGTACTTC

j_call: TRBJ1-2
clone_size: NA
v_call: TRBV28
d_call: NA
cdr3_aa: CASSLPRTRTYGYTF
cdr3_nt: TGTGCCAGCAGTTTGCCGCGGACTCGAACCTATGGCTACACCTTC

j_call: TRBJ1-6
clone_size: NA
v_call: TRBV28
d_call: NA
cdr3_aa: CASSGDYNSPLHF
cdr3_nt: TGTGCCAGTTCTGGGGATTATAATTCACCCCTCCACTTT

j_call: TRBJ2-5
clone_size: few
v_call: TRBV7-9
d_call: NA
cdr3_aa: CASSRGMGETQYF
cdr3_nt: TGTGCCAGCAGCAGAGGGATGGGGGAGACCCAGTACTTC

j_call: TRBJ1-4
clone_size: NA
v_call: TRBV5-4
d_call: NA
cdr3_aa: CASSLASGEKLFF
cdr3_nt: TGTGCCAGCAGCTTGGCCTCGGGAGAAAAACTGTTTTTT

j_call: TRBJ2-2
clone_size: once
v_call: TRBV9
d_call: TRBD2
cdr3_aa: CASRSGVAGAGTGELFF
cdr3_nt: TGTGCCAGCAGATCCGGGGTAGCGGGGGCGGGCACCGGGGAGCTGTTTTTT

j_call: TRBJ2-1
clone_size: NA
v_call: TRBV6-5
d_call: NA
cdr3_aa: CASSRPGALEQFF
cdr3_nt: TGTGCCAGCAGTAGACCGGGGGCGCTTGAGCAGTTCTTC

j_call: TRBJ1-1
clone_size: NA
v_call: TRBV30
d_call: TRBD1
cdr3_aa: CAWNLRDRGGTEAFF
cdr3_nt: TGTGCCTGGAATTTGAGGGACAGGGGCGGTACTGAAGCTTTCTTT

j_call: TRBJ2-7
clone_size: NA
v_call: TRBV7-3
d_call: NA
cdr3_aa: CASSYQGGYEQYF
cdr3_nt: TGTGCCAGCAGCTACCAGGGGGGTTACGAGCAGTACTTC

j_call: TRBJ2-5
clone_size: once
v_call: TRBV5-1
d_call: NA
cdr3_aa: CASSRGKWGETQYF
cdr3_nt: TGCGCCAGCAGCAGGGGTAAGTGGGGAGAGACCCAGTACTTC

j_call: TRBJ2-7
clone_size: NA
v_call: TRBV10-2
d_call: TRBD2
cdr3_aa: CASQTSGTYEQYF
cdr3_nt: TGCGCCAGCCAAACTAGCGGGACCTACGAGCAGTACTTC

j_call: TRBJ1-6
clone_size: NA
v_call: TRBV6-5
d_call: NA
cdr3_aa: CASCYRVLNSPLHF
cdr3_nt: TGTGCCAGCTGCTACCGGGTCCTCAATTCACCCCTCCACTTT

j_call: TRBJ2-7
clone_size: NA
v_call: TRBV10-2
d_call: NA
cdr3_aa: CASSTQDWGEQYF
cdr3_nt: TGCGCCAGCTCTACCCAGGACTGGGGGGAGCAGTACTTC

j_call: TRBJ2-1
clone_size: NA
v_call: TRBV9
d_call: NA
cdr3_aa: CASSVADPGALIYNERQFF
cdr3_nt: TGTGCCAGCAGCGTAGCTGACCCCGGGGCATTAATATACAATGAGCGGCAGTTCTTC

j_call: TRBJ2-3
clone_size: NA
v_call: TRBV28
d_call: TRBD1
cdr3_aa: CASSPLRGRGTDTQYF
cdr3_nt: TGTGCCAGCAGCCCCCTACGGGGCAGGGGGACAGATACGCAGTATTTT

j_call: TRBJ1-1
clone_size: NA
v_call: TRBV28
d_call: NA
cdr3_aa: CASTEGGNTEAFF
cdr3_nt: TGTGCCAGCACGGAGGGGGGGAACACTGAAGCTTTCTTT

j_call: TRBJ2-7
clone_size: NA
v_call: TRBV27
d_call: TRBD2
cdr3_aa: CASSWTSGGYEQYF
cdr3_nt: TGTGCCAGCAGTTGGACTAGCGGGGGCTACGAGCAGTACTTC

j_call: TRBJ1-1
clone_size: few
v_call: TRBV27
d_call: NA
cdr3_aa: CASKIYRENTEAFF
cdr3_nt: TGTGCCAGCAAGATCTACAGAGAAAACACTGAAGCTTTCTTT

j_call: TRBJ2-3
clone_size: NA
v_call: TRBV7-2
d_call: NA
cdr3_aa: CASSLGESRTQYF
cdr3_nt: TGTGCCAGCAGCCTGGGAGAGTCTCGCACGCAGTATTTT

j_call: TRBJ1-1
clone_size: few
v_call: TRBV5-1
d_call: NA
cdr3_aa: CASSPALGGGDTEAFF
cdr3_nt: TGCGCCAGCAGCCCTGCCCTGGGTGGGGGCGACACTGAAGCTTTCTTT

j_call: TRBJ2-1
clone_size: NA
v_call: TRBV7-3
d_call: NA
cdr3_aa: CASSPDGERGEQFF
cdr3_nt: TGTGCCAGCAGCCCGGACGGGGAGAGGGGTGAGCAGTTCTTC

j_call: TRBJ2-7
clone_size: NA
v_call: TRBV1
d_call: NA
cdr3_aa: CTSSSYSEGLAAYEQYF
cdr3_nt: TGCACCAGCAGCAGCTACAGCGAGGGACTAGCGGCCTACGAGCAGTACTTC

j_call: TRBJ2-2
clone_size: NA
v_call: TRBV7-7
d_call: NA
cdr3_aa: CASREPTGELFF
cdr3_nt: TGTGCAAGCCGTGAGCCCACCGGGGAGCTGTTTTTT

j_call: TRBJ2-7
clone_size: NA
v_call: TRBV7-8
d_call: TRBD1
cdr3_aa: CASSLRGNRGNEQYF
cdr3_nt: TGTGCCAGCAGCTTGAGGGGGAACAGGGGTAACGAGCAGTACTTC